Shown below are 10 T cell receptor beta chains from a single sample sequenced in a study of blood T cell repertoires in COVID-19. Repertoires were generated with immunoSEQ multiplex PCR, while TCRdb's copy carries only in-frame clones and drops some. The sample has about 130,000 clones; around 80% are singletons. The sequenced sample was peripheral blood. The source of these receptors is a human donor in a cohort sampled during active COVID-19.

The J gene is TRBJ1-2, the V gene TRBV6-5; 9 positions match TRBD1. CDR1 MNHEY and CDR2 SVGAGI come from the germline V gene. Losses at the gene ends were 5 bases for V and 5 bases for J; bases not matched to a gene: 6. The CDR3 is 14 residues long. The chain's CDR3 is CASSPPGTGYGYTF. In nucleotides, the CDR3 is TGTGCCAGCAGTCCCCCTGGGACAGGGTATGGCTACACCTTC.

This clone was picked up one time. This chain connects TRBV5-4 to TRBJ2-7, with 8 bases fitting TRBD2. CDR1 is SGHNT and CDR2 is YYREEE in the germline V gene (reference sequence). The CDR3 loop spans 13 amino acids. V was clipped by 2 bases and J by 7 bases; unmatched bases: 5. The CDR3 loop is CASSFSGAREQYF. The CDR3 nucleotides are TGTGCCAGCAGCTTTAGCGGGGCCCGGGAGCAGTACTTC. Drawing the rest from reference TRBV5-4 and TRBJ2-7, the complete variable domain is ETGVTQSPTHLIKTRGQQVTLRCSSQSGHNTVSWYQQALGQGPQFIFQYYREEENGRGNFPPRFSGLQFPNYSSELNVNALELDDSALYLCASSFSGAREQYFGPGTRLTVT.

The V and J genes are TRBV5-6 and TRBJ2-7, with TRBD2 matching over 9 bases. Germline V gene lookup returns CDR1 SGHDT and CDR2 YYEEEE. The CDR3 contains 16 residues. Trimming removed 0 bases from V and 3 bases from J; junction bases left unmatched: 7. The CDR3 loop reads CASSLGVAGALYEQYF. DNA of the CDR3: TGTGCCAGCAGCTTGGGGGTAGCGGGGGCCCTCTACGAGCAGTACTTC.

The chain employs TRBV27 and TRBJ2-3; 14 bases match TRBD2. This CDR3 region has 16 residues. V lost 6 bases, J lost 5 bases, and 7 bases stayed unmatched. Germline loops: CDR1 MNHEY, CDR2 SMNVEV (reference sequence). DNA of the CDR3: TGTGCCAGCAGCTGGACTAGCGGGGGGCCTAAAGATACGCAGTATTTT. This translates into CASSWTSGGPKDTQYF.

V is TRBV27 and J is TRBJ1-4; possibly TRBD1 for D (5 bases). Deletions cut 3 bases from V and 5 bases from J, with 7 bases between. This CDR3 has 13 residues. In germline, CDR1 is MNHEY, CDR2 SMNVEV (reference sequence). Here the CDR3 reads CASSLRGNEKLFF. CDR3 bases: TGTGCCAGCAGTTTGCGGGGGAATGAAAAACTGTTTTTT. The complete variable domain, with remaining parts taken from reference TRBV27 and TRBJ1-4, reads EAQVTQNPRYLITVTGKKLTVTCSQNMNHEYMSWYRQDPGLGLRQIYYSMNVEVTDKGDVPEGYKVSRKEKRNFPLILESPSPNQTSLYFCASSLRGNEKLFFGSGTQLSVL.

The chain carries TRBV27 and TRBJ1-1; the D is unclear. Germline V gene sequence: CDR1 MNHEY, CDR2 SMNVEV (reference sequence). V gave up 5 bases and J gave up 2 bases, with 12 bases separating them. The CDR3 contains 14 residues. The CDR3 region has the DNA TGTGCCAGCAGTATAGCACCTCTAAACACTGAAGCTTTCTTT. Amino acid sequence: CASSIAPLNTEAFF.

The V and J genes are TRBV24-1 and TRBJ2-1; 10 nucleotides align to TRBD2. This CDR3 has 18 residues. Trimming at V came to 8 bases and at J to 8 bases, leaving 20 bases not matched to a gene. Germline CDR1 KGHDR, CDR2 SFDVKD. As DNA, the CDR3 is TGTGCCACCATGCCCCACGAGCGGGGGGGCGGCATCGCCGATGAGCAGTTCTTC. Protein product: CATMPHERGGGIADEQFF.

The CDR3 coding sequence is TGTGCCAGCAGCCAAGATGGGACAGGGGGAACCGGGGAGCTGTTTTTT. Translated: CASSQDGTGGTGELFF. V gene TRBV4-2 combines with J gene TRBJ2-2; TRBD1 matches at 11 bases. Germline-derived CDR1 and CDR2 are LGHNA and YNFKEQ. The CDR3 consists of 16 residues. V dropped 0 bases and J dropped 5; count of bases not matched to a gene: 2.

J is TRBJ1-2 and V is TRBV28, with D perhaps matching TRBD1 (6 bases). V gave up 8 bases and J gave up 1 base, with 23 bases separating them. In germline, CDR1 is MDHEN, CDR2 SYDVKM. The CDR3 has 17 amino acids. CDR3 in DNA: TGTGCCAGCCGACCTCTGGAATCGGGGGGCCTTAACTATGGCTACACCTTC. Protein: CASRPLESGGLNYGYTF.

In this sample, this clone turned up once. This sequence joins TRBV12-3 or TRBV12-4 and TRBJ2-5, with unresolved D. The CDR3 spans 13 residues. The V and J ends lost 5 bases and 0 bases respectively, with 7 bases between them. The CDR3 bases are TGTGCCAGCAGTACACCATACCAAGAGACCCAGTACTTC. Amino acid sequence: CASSTPYQETQYF.